The 11 T cell receptor beta chains given below trace back to one sample, sequenced in a study of OX40 agonist ivuxolimab in advanced cancers. Clones were sequenced by immunoSEQ multiplex PCR, and TCRdb holds only the in-frame ones, with some missing. The sample lists tens of thousands of clones, around four fifths seen once, with approximately 4% in the top ten. Specimen: CD4+ or CD8+ T cells sorted from blood, collected in a trial of the OX40 agonist ivuxolimab. The receptor source for this set is an adult with an advanced solid tumor such as melanoma, head and neck, liver or kidney cancer.

This chain connects TRBV11-3 to TRBJ2-7, with TRBD1 matching 8 bases. J lost 7 bases, V lost 5 bases, and 10 bases had no gene match. The CDR3 sequence is 14 residues long. Germline V gene lookup returns CDR1 SGHNT and CDR2 YENEEA. Here the CDR3 DNA reads TGTGCCAGCAGCCGCCTTCAGGGGGCGAGGGAGCAGTACTTC. It specifies CASSRLQGAREQYF.

The chain couples TRBV4-1 to TRBJ2-5, with D perhaps matching TRBD2 (6 bases). The ends were cut back, 4 bases at V and 5 bases at J, with 11 bases in the middle. Germline V gene sequence: CDR1 MGHRA, CDR2 YSYEKL. The CDR3 contains 13 residues. The CDR3: CASSPGVRETQYF. The CDR3 DNA reads as TGCGCCAGCAGCCCGGGAGTCAGGGAGACCCAGTACTTC.

The genes are TRBV7-8 and TRBJ2-3; D is unclear. Germline CDR1 and CDR2: SGHVS and FQNEAQ. This CDR3 contains 15 residues. The germline V and J ends were trimmed by 2 bases and 4 bases, with 13 bases remaining between them. CDR3 residues: CASSLIAGGSDTQYF. The CDR3 DNA follows: TGTGCCAGCAGCTTAATTGCTGGCGGCTCAGATACGCAGTATTTT.

V and J are TRBV6-1 and TRBJ2-1, with D tentatively TRBD1 (5 bases). Looked up from germline, CDR1 is MNHNS and CDR2 is SASEGT. Trimming shortened V by 5 bases and J by 5 bases, and 13 bases separated the two germline ends. The CDR3 extends over 14 amino acids. The CDR3 coding sequence is TGTGCCAGCAGTTCACCGGACACCGACAATGAGCAGTTCTTC. Its translation: CASSSPDTDNEQFF.

The V gene is TRBV5-1, the J gene TRBJ2-7; either TRBD1 or TRBD2 may supply D (5 bases each). Germline V gene lookup returns CDR1 SGHRS and CDR2 YFSETQ. There are 13 residues in the CDR3. V lost 3 bases, J lost 4 bases, and 11 bases lay in between. The CDR3 region is CASSSGGGYEQYF. The CDR3 DNA follows: TGCGCCAGCAGCTCGGGTGGGGGTTACGAGCAGTACTTC. Filled out from reference TRBV5-1 and TRBJ2-7, the complete variable domain reads KAGVTQTPRYLIKTRGQQVTLSCSPISGHRSVSWYQQTPGQGLQFLFEYFSETQRNKGNFPGRFSGRQFSNSRSEMNVSTLELGDSALYLCASSSGGGYEQYFGPGTRLTVT.

The chain joins TRBV21-1 to TRBJ2-7; the table's D call, TRBD2, has no DNA check behind it. TRBV21-1 constitutes a pseudogene. The CDR3 sequence is 14 residues long. The CDR3 loop is CASSLDGTPYEQYF. Here the CDR3 DNA reads TGTGCCAGCAGTCTTGACGGGACTCCCTACGAGCAGTACTTC.

This clone has more than one count but fewer than ten. This chain uses TRBV19 with TRBJ2-5; 10 nucleotides agree with TRBD1. This CDR3 is 15 amino acids long. CDR1 is LNHDA, CDR2 SQIVND, per germline (reference sequence). Germline trimming cut 8 bases from V and 5 bases from J; bases unmatched to any gene: 11. Written as DNA, the CDR3 is TGTGCCAGTTCCCAGGGGACAGGGGCGCGGGAGACCCAGTACTTC. Amino acid sequence: CASSQGTGARETQYF.

This chain uses TRBV5-1 with TRBJ1-2, with unresolved D. V lost 0 bases and J 4 bases, leaving 13 bases between the germline ends. CDR3 length equals 15 residues. Germline V gives CDR1 SGHRS, CDR2 YFSETQ. As DNA, the CDR3 is TGCGCCAGCAGCTTGGGGTATGGGTCGGGCTATGGCTACACCTTC. It translates to CASSLGYGSGYGYTF.

The chain combines TRBV4-2 with TRBJ1-4; D call uncertain. The CDR3 spans 14 residues. Germline values: CDR1 LGHNA, CDR2 YNFKEQ. V lost 1 base, J lost 0 bases, and 3 bases lay in between. CDR3 nucleotide sequence: TGTGCCAGCAGCCAAGGGGCAACTAATGAAAAACTGTTTTTT. Residues: CASSQGATNEKLFF.

This chain joins TRBV6-5 and TRBJ2-7; TRBD2 is a possible D gene (6 bases). The V and J ends lost 6 bases and 10 bases respectively, with 19 bases between them. Germline V gene lookup returns CDR1 MNHEY and CDR2 SVGAGI. The CDR3 loop spans 13 amino acids. CDR3 in amino acids: CASRSPGTRAQYF. The CDR3 region has the DNA TGTGCCAGCAGGAGTCCGGGGACTCGGGCCCAGTACTTC.

The chain carries TRBV5-1 and TRBJ2-2; D remains unclear. The ends were cut back, 4 bases at V and 6 bases at J, with 31 bases in the middle. The CDR3 totals 20 residues. Germline V gene lookup returns CDR1 SGHRS and CDR2 YFSETQ. The CDR3 reads CASSPRTLIGDGRVAGELFF. The DNA for the CDR3 is TGCGCCAGCAGCCCGCGGACGTTAATTGGAGACGGTAGGGTAGCCGGGGAGCTGTTTTTT.